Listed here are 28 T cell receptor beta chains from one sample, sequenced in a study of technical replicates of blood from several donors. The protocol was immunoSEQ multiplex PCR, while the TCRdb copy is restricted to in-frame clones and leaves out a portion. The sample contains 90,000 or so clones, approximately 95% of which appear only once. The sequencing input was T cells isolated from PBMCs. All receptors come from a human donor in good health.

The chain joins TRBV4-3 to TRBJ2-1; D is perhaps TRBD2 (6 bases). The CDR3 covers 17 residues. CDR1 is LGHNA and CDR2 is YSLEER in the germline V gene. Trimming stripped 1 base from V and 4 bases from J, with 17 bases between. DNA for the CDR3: TGCGCCAGCAGCCAAGGTCGGGAGACTTCCTATTACAATGAGCAGTTCTTC. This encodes CASSQGRETSYYNEQFF.

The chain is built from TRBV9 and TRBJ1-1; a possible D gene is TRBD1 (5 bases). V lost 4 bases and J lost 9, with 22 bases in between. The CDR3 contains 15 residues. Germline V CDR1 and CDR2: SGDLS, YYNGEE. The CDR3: CASSPKGLRRTKAFF. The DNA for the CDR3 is TGTGCCAGCAGCCCAAAGGGACTCAGGAGGACTAAAGCTTTCTTT.

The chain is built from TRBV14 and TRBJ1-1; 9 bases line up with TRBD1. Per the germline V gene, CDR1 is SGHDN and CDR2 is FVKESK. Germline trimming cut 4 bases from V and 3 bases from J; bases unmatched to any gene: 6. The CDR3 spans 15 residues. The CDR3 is CASSPHRDRDTEAFF. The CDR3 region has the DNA TGTGCCAGCAGCCCCCACCGGGACAGGGACACTGAAGCTTTCTTT.

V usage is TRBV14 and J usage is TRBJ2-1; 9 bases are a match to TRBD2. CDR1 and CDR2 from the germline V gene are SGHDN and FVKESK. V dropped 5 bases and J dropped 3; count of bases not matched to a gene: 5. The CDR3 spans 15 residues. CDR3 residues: CASSFLAGSYNEQFF. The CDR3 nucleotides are TGTGCCAGCAGCTTCCTAGCGGGAAGCTACAATGAGCAGTTCTTC.

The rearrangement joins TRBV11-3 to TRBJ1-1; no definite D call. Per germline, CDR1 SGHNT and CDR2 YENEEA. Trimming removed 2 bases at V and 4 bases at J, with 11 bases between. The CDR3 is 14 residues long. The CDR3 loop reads CASSLSAGSTEAFF. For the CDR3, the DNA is TGTGCCAGCAGCTTAAGTGCGGGGTCCACTGAAGCTTTCTTT.

CDR3 bases: TGTGCCAGCAGTGGGGGGCACAGGTTTATTGGCACTGAAGCTTTCTTT. Encoded protein: CASSGGHRFIGTEAFF. V and J are TRBV25-1 and TRBJ1-1; D perhaps matches TRBD1 (6 bases). The ends were cut back, 4 bases at V and 4 bases at J, with 19 bases in the middle. From germline, CDR1 is MGHDK and CDR2 SYGVNS. The CDR3 has 16 amino acids.

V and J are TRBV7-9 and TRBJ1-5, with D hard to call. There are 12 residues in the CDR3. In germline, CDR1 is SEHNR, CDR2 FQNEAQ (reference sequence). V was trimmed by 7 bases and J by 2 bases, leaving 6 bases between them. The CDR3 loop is CASTLGNQPQHF. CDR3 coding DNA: TGTGCCAGCACTCTAGGCAATCAGCCCCAGCATTTT.

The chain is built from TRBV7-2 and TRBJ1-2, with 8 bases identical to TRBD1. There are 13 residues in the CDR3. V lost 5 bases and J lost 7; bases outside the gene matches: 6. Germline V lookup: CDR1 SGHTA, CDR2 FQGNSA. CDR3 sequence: CASSPRTGCGYTF. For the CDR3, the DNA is TGTGCCAGCAGCCCTAGGACAGGGTGTGGCTACACCTTC.

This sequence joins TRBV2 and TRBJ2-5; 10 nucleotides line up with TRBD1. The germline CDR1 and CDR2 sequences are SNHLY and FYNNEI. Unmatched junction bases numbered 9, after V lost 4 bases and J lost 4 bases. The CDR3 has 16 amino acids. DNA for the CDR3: TGTGCCAGCAGTGTCCGGGACAGGGGTTGGTTAGAGACCCAGTACTTC. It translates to CASSVRDRGWLETQYF.

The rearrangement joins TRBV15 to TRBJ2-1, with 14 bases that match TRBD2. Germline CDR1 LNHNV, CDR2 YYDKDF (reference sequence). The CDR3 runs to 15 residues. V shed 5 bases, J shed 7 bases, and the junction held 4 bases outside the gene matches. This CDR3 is CATSGTSGRLNEQFF. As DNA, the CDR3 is TGTGCCACCAGCGGGACTAGCGGGAGATTAAATGAGCAGTTCTTC.

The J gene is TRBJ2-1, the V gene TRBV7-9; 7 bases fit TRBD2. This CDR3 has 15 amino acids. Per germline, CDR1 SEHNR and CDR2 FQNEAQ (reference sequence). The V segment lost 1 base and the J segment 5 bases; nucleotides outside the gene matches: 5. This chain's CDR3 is CASSLGGSRHNEQFF. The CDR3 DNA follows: TGTGCCAGCAGCTTAGGCGGGAGTCGGCACAATGAGCAGTTCTTC.

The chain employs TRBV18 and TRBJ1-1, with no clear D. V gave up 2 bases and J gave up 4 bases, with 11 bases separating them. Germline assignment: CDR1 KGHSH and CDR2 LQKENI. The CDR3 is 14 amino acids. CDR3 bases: TGTGCCAGCTCACCAAACGGGGAGGGCACTGAAGCTTTCTTT. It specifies CASSPNGEGTEAFF. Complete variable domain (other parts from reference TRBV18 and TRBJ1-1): NAGVMQNPRHLVRRRGQEARLRCSPMKGHSHVYWYRQLPEEGLKFMVYLQKENIIDESGMPKERFSAEFPKEGPSILRIQQVVRGDSAAYFCASSPNGEGTEAFFGQGTRLTVV.

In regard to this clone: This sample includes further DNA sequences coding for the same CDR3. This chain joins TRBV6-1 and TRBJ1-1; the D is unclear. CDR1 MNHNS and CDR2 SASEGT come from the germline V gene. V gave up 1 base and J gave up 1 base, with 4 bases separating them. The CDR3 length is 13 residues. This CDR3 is CASSEGRNTEAFF. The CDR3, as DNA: TGTGCCAGCAGTGAAGGCAGGAACACTGAAGCTTTCTTT.

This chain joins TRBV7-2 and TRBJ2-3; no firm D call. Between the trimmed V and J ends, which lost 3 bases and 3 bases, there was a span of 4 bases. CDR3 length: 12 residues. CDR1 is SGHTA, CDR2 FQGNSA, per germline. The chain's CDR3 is CASSFYTDTQYF. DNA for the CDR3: TGTGCCAGCAGCTTTTATACAGATACGCAGTATTTT. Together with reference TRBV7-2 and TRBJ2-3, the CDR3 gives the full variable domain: GAGVSQSPSNKVTEKGKDVELRCDPISGHTALYWYRQSLGQGLEFLIYFQGNSAPDKSGLPSDRFSAERTGGSVSTLTIQRTQQEDSAVYLCASSFYTDTQYFGPGTRLTVL.

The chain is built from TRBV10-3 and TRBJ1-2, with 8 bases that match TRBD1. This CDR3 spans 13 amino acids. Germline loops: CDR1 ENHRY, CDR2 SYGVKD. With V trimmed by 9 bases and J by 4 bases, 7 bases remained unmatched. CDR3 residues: CAIRTGPSYGYTF. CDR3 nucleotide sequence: TGTGCCATAAGGACAGGGCCGTCCTATGGCTACACCTTC.

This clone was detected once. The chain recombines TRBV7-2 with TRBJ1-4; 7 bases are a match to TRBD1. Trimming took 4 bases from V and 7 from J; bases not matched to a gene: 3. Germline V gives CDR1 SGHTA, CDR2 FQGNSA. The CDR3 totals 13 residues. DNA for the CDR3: TGTGCCAGCAGCTGGGGACAGCCTGAAAAACTGTTTTTT. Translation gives CASSWGQPEKLFF.

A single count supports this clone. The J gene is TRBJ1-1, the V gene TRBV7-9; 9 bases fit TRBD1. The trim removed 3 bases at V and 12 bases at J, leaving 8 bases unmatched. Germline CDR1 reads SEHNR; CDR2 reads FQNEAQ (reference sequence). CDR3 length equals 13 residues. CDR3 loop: CASSFTPGQGTFF. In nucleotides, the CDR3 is TGTGCCAGCAGCTTTACCCCAGGACAGGGGACTTTCTTT.

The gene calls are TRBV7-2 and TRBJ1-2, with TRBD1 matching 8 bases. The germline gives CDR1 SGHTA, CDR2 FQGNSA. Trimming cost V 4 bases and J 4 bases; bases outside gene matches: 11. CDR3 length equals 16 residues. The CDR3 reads CASSSKVQGAFYGYTF. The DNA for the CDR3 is TGTGCCAGCAGCTCCAAGGTGCAGGGGGCGTTCTATGGCTACACCTTC.

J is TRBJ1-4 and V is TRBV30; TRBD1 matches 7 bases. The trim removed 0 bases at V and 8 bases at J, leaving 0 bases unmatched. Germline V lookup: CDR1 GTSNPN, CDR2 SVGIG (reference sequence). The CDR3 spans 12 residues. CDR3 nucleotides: TGTGCCTGGAGTGTAGGGGGCGAAAAACTGTTTTTT. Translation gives CAWSVGGEKLFF.

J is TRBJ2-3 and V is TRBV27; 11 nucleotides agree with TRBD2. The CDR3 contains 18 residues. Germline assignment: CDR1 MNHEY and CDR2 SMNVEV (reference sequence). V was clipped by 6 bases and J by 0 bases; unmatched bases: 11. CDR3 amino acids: CASSPGLAELPSTDTQYF. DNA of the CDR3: TGTGCCAGCAGCCCGGGACTAGCGGAGCTACCCAGCACAGATACGCAGTATTTT.

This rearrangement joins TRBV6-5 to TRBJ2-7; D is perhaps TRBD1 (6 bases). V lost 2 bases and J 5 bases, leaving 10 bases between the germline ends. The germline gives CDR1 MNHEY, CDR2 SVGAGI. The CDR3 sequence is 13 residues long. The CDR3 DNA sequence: TGTGCCAGCAGTTACACAGGGTCCCACGAGCAGTACTTC. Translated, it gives CASSYTGSHEQYF.

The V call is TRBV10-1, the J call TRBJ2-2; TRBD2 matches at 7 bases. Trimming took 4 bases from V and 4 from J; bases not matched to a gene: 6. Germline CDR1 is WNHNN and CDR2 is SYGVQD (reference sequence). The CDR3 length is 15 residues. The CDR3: CASSVTGGGTGELFF. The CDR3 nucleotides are TGCGCCAGCAGTGTAACGGGAGGAGGCACCGGGGAGCTGTTTTTT.

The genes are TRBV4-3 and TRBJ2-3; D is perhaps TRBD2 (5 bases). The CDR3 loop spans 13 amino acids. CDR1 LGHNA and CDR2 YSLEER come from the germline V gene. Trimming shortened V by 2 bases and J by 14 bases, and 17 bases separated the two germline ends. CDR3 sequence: CASSQSTRGIRYF. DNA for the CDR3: TGCGCCAGCAGCCAATCTACTCGAGGGATTCGGTATTTT.

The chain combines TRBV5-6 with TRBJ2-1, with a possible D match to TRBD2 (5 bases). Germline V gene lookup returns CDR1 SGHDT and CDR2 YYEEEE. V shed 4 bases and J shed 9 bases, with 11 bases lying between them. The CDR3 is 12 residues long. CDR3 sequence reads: CASSPTRGEQFF. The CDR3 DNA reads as TGTGCCAGCAGCCCAACCCGGGGTGAGCAGTTCTTC.

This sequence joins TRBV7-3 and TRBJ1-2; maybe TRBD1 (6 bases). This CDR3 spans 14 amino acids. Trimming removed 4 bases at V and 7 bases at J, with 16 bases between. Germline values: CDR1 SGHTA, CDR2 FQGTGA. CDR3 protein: CASSSGQREPGYTF. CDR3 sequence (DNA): TGTGCCAGCAGCTCCGGACAGCGCGAACCTGGCTACACCTTC.

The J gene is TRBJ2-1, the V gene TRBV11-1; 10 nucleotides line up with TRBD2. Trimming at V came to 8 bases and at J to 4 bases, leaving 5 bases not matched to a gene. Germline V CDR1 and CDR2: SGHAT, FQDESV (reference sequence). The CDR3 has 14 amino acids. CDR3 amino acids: CASQLAGAYNEQFF. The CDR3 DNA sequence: TGTGCCAGCCAGCTAGCGGGAGCTTACAATGAGCAGTTCTTC.

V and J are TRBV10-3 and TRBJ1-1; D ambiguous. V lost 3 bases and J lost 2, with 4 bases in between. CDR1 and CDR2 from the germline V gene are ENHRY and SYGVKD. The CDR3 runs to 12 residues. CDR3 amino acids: CAISETNTEAFF. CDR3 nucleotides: TGTGCCATCAGTGAAACAAACACTGAAGCTTTCTTT.

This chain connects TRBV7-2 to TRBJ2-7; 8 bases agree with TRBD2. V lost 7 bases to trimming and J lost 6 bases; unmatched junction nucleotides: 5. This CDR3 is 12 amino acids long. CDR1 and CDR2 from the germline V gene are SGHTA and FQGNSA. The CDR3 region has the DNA TGTGCCAGCACCCTCCGGGAGGGCGAGCAGTACTTC. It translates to CASTLREGEQYF. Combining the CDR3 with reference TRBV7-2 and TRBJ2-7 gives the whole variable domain GAGVSQSPSNKVTEKGKDVELRCDPISGHTALYWYRQSLGQGLEFLIYFQGNSAPDKSGLPSDRFSAERTGGSVSTLTIQRTQQEDSAVYLCASTLREGEQYFGPGTRLTVT.